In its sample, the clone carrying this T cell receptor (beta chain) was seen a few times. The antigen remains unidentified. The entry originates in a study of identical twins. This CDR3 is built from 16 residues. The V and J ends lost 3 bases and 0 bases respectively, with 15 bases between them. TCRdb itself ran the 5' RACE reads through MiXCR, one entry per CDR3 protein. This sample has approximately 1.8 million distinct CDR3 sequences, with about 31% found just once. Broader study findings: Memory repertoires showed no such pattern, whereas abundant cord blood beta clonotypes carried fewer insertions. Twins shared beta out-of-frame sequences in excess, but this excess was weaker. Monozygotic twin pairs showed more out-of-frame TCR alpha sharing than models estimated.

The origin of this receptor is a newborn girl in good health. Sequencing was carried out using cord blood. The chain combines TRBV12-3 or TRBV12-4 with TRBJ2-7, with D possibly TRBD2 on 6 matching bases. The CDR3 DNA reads TGTGCCAGCAGTTTGGGCAGGAGGGCCGCCTCCTACGAGCAGTACTTC. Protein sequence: CASSLGRRAASYEQYF.